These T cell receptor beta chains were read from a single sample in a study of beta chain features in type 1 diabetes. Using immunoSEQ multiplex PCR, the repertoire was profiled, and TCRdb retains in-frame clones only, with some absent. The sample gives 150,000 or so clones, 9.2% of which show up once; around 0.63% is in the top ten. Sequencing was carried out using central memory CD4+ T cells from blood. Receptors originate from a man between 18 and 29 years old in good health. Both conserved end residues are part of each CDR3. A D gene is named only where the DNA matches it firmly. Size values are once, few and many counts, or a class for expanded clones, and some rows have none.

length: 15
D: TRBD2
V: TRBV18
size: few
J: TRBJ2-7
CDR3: CASSPLAGGFYEQYF
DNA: TGTGCCAGCTCACCCCTAGCGGGGGGCTTCTACGAGCAGTACTTC

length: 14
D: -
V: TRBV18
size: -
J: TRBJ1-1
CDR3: CASSPGSMNTEAFF
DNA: TGTGCCAGCTCACCGGGCAGCATGAACACTGAAGCTTTCTTT

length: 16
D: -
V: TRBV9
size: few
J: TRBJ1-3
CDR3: CASSFQGSNSGNTIYF
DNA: TGTGCCAGCAGCTTCCAGGGCAGCAACTCTGGAAACACCATATATTTT

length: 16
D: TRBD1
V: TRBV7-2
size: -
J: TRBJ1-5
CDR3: CASSLGSTGMNQPQHF
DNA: TGTGCCAGCAGCTTAGGGTCGACAGGGATGAATCAGCCCCAGCATTTT

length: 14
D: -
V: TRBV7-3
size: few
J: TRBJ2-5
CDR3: CASSLTPGGGTQYF
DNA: TGTGCCAGCAGCTTAACACCCGGGGGAGGGACCCAGTACTTC

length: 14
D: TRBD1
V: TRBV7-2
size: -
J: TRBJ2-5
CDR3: CASSLTGGAETQYF
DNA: TGTGCCAGCAGCCTAACAGGGGGCGCGGAGACCCAGTACTTC

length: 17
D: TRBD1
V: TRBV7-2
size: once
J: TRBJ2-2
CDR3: CASSLLNRGRGTGELFF
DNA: TGTGCCAGCAGCTTATTAAACAGGGGGCGAGGCACCGGGGAGCTGTTTTTT

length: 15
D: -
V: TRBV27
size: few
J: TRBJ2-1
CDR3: CASSRTGTAYNEQFF
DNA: TGTGCCAGCAGCCGCACCGGGACTGCCTACAATGAGCAGTTCTTC

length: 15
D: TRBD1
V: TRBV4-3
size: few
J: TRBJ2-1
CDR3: CASSLRDRAYNEQFF
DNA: TGCGCCAGCAGCCTCCGGGACAGGGCCTACAATGAGCAGTTCTTC

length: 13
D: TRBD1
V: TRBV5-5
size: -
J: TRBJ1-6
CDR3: CASSLQGVSPLHF
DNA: TGTGCCAGCAGTCTCCAGGGGGTTTCACCCCTCCACTTT

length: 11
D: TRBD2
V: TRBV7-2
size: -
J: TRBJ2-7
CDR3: CASRGGTEQYF
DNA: TGTGCCAGCCGCGGGGGAACCGAGCAGTACTTC

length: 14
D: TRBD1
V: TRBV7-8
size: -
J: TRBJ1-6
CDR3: CASSAGQGDSPLHF
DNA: TGTGCCAGCAGCGCCGGACAGGGGGATTCACCCCTCCACTTT

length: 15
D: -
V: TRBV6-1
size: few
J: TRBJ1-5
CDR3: CATVWDSMENQPQHF
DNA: TGTGCGACCGTTTGGGACTCCATGGAGAATCAGCCCCAGCATTTT

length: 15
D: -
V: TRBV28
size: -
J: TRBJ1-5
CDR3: CASRTPSGNNQPQHF
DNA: TGTGCCAGCAGAACTCCCTCGGGGAACAATCAGCCCCAGCATTTT

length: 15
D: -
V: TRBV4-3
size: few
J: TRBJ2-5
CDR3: CASSQESRGYETQYF
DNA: TGCGCCAGCAGCCAAGAGAGCCGGGGATATGAGACCCAGTACTTC

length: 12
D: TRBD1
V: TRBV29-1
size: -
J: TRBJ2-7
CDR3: CSVGTGGWEQYF
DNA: TGCAGCGTTGGGACAGGGGGATGGGAGCAGTACTTC

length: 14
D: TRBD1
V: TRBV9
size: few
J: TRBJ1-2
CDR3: CASSVDGTGNFYTF
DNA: TGTGCCAGCAGCGTAGACGGGACAGGAAATTTCTACACCTTC

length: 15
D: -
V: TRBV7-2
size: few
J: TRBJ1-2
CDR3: CASSTPAGGVRGYTF
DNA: TGTGCCAGCAGCACCCCGGCAGGAGGTGTGCGGGGCTACACCTTC

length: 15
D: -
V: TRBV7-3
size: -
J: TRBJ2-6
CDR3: CASSSQLSGANVLTF
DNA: TGTGCCAGCAGCTCCCAACTCTCTGGGGCCAACGTTCTGACTTTC

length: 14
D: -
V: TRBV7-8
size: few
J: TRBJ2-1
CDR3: CASSPGRKDNEQFF
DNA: TGTGCCAGCAGCCCCGGCAGGAAGGACAATGAGCAGTTCTTC

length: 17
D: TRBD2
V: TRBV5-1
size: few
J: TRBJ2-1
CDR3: CASSFKPGLAGADEQFF
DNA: TGCGCCAGCAGCTTCAAGCCGGGACTAGCGGGGGCGGATGAGCAGTTCTTC

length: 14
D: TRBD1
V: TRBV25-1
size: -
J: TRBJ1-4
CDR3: CASSEGQGGEKLFF
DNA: TGTGCCAGCAGTGAGGGACAGGGGGGTGAAAAACTGTTTTTT

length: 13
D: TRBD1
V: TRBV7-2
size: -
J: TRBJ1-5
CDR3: CASSPDRDQPQHF
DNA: TGTGCCAGCAGCCCCGACAGGGATCAGCCCCAGCATTTT

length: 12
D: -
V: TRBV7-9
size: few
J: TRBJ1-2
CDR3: CASGIGDYGYTF
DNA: TGTGCCAGCGGTATAGGGGACTATGGCTACACCTTC

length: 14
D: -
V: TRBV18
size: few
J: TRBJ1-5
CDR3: CASSRGYSNQPQHF
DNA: TGTGCCAGCTCACGCGGATATAGCAATCAGCCCCAGCATTTT

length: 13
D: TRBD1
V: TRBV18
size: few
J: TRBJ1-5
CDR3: CASADRNNQPQHF
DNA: TGTGCCAGCGCGGACAGGAACAATCAGCCCCAGCATTTT

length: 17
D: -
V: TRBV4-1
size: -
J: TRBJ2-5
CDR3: CASSQVSWLTTQETQYF
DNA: TGCGCCAGCAGCCAAGTTTCATGGCTTACTACACAAGAGACCCAGTACTTC

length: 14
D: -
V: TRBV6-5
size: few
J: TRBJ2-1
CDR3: CASSYRRQHNEQFF
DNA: TGTGCCAGCAGTTACCGAAGACAGCACAATGAGCAGTTCTTC

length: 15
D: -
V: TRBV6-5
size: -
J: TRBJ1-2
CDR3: CASSSVGGSNYGYTF
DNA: TGTGCCAGCAGCTCTGTGGGGGGATCAAACTATGGCTACACCTTC

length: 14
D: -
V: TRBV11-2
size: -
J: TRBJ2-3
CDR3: CASSPWGGTDTQYF
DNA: TGTGCCAGCAGCCCCTGGGGGGGCACAGATACGCAGTATTTT

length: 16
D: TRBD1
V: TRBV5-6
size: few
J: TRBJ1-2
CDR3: CASSVGMGQGGYGYTF
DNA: TGTGCCAGCAGCGTGGGCATGGGACAGGGCGGATATGGCTACACCTTC

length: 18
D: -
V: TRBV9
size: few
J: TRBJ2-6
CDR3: CASSVGGDQYSGANVLTF
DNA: TGTGCCAGCAGCGTAGGGGGGGACCAATACTCTGGGGCCAACGTCCTGACTTTC

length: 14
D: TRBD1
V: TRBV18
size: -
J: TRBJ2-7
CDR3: CASSLGQGAGEQYF
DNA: TGTGCCAGCTCACTGGGACAGGGGGCAGGTGAGCAGTACTTC

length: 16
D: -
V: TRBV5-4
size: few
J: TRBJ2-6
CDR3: CASSLGGGGGANVLTF
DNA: TGTGCCAGCAGCTTGGGGGGAGGTGGTGGGGCCAACGTCCTGACTTTC

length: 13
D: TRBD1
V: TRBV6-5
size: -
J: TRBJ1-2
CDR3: CASRRQGADGYTF
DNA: TGTGCCAGCAGGAGACAGGGGGCTGATGGCTACACCTTC

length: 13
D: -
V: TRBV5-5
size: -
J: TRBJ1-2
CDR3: CASSFGTTYGYTF
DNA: TGTGCCAGCAGCTTCGGGACAACGTATGGCTACACCTTC

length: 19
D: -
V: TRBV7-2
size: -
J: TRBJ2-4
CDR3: CASGLTYVYGALAKNIQYF
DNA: TGTGCCAGCGGCCTTACTTATGTATATGGGGCATTGGCCAAAAACATTCAGTACTTC

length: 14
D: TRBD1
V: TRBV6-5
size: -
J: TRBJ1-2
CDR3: CASTSGQGAGGYTF
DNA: TGTGCCAGCACCTCCGGACAGGGGGCTGGTGGCTACACCTTC

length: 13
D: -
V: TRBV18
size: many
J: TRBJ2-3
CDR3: CASSFEHTDTQYF
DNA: TGTGCCAGCTCCTTCGAGCACACAGATACGCAGTATTTT

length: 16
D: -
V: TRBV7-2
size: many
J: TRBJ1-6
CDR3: CASSLKWPGQNSPLHF
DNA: TGTGCCAGCAGCTTAAAGTGGCCAGGGCAGAATTCACCCCTCCACTTT

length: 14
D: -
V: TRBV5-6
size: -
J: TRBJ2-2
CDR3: CASSLYWNTGELFF
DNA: TGTGCCAGCAGCTTGTATTGGAACACCGGGGAGCTGTTTTTT

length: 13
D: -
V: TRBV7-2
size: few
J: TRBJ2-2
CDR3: CASSSGRTGELFF
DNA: TGTGCCAGCAGCTCCGGGAGAACCGGGGAGCTGTTTTTT

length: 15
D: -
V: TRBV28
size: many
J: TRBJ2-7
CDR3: CASVRVRDKSYEQYF
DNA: TGTGCCAGCGTAAGGGTCCGGGACAAAAGCTACGAGCAGTACTTC

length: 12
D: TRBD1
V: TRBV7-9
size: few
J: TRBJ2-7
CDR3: CASSWDRHEQYF
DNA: TGTGCCAGCAGCTGGGACAGACACGAGCAGTACTTC

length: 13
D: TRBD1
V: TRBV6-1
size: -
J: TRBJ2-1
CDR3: CASQPGGWNEQFF
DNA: TGTGCCAGCCAACCAGGGGGCTGGAATGAGCAGTTCTTC

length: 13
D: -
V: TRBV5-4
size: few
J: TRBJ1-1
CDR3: CASSLDRNTEAFF
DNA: TGTGCCAGCAGCTTGGACAGGAACACTGAAGCTTTCTTT